This T cell receptor (beta chain) was recovered during a study of early stage breast cancer tumors. Study-wide context: About 80% of the 16 invasive tumors were ER+, PR+ and HER2-.

Clones were read by immunoSEQ multiplex PCR, and TCRdb kept only the in-frame ones, dropping some. The sample has approximately 52,000 clones; about 83% are singletons. After removal of 7 bases from V and 5 bases from J, the junction contained 15 bases not matched to a gene. The CDR3 is 17 residues long. The receptor comes from a person in their fifties with breast cancer. Sequencing was done on a sample of blood. J is TRBJ2-3 and V is TRBV23-1; 10 positions agree with TRBD1. TRBV23-1 is treated as an ORF (open reading frame) with a function not yet certain. CDR3 protein: CASKKSQRRTGGDTQYF. The CDR3 DNA follows: TGCGCCAGCAAAAAAAGCCAGCGGAGGACAGGGGGAGATACGCAGTATTTT.